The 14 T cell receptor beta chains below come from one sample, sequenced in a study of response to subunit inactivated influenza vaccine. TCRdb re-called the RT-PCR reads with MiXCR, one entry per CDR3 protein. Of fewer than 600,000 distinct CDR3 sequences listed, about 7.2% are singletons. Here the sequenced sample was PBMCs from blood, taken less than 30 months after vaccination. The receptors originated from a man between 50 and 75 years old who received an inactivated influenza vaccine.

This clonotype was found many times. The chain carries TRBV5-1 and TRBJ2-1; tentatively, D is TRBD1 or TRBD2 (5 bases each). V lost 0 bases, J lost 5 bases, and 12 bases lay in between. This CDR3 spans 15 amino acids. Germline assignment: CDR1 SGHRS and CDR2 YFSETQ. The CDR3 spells CASSLGDGTNNEQFF. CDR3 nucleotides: TGCGCCAGCAGCTTGGGAGATGGGACGAACAATGAGCAGTTCTTC. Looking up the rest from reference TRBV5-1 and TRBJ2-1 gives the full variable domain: KAGVTQTPRYLIKTRGQQVTLSCSPISGHRSVSWYQQTPGQGLQFLFEYFSETQRNKGNFPGRFSGRQFSNSRSEMNVSTLELGDSALYLCASSLGDGTNNEQFFGPGTRLTVL.

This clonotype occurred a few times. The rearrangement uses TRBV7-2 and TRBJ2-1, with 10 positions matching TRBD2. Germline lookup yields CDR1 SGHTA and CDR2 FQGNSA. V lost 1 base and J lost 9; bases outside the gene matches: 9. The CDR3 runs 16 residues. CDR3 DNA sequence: TGTGCCAGCAGCTTAGGATCGTCTAGCGGGAGTGCTGAGCAGTTCTTC. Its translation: CASSLGSSSGSAEQFF.

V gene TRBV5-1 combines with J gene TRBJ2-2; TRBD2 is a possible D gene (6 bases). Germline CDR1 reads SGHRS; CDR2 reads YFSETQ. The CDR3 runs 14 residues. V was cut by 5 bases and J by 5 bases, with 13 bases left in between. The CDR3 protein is CASRRELGTGELFF. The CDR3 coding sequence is TGCGCCAGCAGGCGGGAACTAGGGACCGGGGAGCTGTTTTTT. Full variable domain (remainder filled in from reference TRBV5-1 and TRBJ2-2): KAGVTQTPRYLIKTRGQQVTLSCSPISGHRSVSWYQQTPGQGLQFLFEYFSETQRNKGNFPGRFSGRQFSNSRSEMNVSTLELGDSALYLCASRRELGTGELFFGEGSRLTVL.

CDR3 sequence reads: CASSYSIQPPGDEQYF. CDR3 sequence (DNA): TGTGCCAGCAGTTACTCGATTCAACCCCCGGGCGACGAGCAGTACTTC. The chain carries TRBV6-5 and TRBJ2-7; D is undetermined. The CDR3 is 16 amino acids. Trimming stripped 0 bases from V and 5 bases from J, with 17 bases between. CDR1 is MNHEY, CDR2 SVGAGI, per germline.

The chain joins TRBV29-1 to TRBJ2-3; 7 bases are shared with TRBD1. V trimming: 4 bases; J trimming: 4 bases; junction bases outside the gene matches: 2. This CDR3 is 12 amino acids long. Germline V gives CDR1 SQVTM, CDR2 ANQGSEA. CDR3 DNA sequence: TGCAGCGTTGGACAGGGCGCAGATACGCAGTATTTT. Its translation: CSVGQGADTQYF.

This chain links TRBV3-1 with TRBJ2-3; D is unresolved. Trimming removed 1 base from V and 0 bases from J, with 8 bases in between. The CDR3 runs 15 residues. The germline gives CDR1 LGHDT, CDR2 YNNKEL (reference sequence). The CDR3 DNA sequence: TGTGCCAGCAGCCAAGCGCACCTTAGCACAGATACGCAGTATTTT. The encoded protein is CASSQAHLSTDTQYF.

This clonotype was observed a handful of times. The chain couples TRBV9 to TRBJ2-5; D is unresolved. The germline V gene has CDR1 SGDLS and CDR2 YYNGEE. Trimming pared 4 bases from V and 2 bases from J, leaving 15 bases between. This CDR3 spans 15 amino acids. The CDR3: CASSTTDGRQETQYF. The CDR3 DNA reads TGTGCCAGCAGCACAACGGACGGACGACAAGAGACCCAGTACTTC.

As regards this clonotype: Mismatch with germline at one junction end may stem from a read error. The CDR3 coding sequence is TGTGCTAGCAGAGGTCTTCGTCCGGGGAACTCCTACGAGCAGTACTTC. It is translated as CASRGLRPGNSYEQYF. The genes are TRBV7-7 and TRBJ2-7; D perhaps matches TRBD2 (5 bases). CDR3 size: 16 residues. Germline CDR1 reads SSHAT; CDR2 reads FNYEAQ (reference sequence).

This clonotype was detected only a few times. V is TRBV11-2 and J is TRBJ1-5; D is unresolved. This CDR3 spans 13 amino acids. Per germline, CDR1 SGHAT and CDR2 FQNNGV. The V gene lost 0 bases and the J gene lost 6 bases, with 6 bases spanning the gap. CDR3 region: CASSLEVRQPQHF. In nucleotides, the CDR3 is TGTGCCAGCAGCTTAGAGGTACGTCAGCCCCAGCATTTT.

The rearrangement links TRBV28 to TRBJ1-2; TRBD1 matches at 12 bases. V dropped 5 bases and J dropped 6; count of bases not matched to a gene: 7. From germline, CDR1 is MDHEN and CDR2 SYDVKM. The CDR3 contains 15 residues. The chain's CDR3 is CASSPGGTGGHGYTF. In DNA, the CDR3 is TGTGCCAGCAGTCCCGGGGGGACAGGGGGCCATGGCTACACCTTC.

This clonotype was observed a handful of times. CDR3: CASSPWGTGELFF. CDR3 DNA sequence: TGTGCCAGCAGCCCGTGGGGGACAGGGGAGCTGTTTTTT. The chain carries TRBV9 and TRBJ2-2; maybe TRBD1 (6 bases). This CDR3 is 13 amino acids long. Trimming took off 4 bases at V and 8 bases at J, with 12 bases between the two ends. CDR1 SGDLS and CDR2 YYNGEE come from the germline V gene. Full variable domain (outside the CDR3, taken from reference TRBV9 and TRBJ2-2): DSGVTQTPKHLITATGQRVTLRCSPRSGDLSVYWYQQSLDQGLQFLIQYYNGEERAKGNILERFSAQQFPDLHSELNLSSLELGDSALYFCASSPWGTGELFFGEGSRLTVL.

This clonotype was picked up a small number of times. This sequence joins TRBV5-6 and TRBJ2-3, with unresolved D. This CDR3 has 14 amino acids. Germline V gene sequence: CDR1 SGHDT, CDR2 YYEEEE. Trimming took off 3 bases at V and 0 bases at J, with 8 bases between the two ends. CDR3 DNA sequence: TGTGCCAGCAGCTACCCTCCTAGCACAGATACGCAGTATTTT. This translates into CASSYPPSTDTQYF.

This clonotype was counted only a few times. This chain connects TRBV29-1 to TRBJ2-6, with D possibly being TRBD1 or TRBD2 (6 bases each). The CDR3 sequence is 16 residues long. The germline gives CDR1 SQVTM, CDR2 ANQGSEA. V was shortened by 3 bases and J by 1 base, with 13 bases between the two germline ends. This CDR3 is CSVEGAGGSGANVLTF. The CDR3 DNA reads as TGCAGCGTTGAGGGGGCCGGGGGTTCTGGGGCCAACGTCCTGACTTTC.

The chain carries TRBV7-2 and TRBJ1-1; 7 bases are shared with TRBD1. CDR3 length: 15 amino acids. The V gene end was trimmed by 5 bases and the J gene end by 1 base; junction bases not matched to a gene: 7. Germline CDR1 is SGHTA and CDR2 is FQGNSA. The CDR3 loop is CASSPPGQKNTEAFF. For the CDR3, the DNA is TGTGCCAGCAGCCCGCCGGGACAGAAGAACACTGAAGCTTTCTTT.